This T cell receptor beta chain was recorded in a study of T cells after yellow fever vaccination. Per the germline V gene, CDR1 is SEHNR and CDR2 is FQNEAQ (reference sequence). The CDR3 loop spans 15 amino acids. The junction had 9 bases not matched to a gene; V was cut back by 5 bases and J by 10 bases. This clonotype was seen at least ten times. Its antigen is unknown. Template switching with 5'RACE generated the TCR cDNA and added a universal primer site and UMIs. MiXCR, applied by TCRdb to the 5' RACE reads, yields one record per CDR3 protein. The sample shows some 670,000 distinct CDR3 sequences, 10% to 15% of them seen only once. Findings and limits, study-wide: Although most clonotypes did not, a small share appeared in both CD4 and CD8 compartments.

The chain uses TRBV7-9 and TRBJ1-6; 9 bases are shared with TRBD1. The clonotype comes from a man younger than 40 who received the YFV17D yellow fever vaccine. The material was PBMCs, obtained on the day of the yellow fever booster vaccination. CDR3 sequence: CASSTATGGASPLHF. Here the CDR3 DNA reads TGTGCCAGCAGCACCGCTACAGGGGGCGCATCACCCCTCCACTTT.